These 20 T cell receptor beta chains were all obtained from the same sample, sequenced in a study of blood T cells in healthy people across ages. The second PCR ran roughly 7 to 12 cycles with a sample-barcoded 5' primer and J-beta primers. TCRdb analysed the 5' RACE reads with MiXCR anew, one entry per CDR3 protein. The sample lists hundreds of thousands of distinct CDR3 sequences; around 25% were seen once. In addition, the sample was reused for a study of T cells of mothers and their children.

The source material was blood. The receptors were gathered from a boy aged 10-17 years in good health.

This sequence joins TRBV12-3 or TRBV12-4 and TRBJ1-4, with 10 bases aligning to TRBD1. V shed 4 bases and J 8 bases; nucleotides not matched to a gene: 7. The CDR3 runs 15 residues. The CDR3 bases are TGTGCCAGCAGTTCTGGGACAGGGGAAGGAGAAAAACTGTTTTTT. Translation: CASSSGTGEGEKLFF.

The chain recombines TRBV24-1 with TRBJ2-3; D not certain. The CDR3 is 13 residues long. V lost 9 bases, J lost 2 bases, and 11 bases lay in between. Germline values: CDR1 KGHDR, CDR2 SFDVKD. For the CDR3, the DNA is TGTGCCACCTCCTTTGGCCCCACAGATACGCAGTATTTT. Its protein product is CATSFGPTDTQYF.

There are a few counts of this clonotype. CDR3 sequence: CASSFSGAGVETQYF. In DNA, the CDR3 is TGTGCCAGCAGCTTTTCTGGTGCGGGGGTGGAGACCCAGTACTTC. The chain uses TRBV7-9 and TRBJ2-5; TRBD2 matches 7 bases. Germline CDR1 is SEHNR and CDR2 is FQNEAQ (reference sequence). V gave up 3 bases and J gave up 5 bases; unmatched junction bases: 9. This CDR3 region has 15 residues.

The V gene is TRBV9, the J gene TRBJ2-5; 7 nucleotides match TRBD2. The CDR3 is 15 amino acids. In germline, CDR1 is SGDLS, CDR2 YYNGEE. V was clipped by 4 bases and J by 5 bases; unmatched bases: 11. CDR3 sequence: CASSQGEGSRETQYF. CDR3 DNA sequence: TGTGCCAGCAGCCAAGGGGAGGGTAGCCGCGAGACCCAGTACTTC.

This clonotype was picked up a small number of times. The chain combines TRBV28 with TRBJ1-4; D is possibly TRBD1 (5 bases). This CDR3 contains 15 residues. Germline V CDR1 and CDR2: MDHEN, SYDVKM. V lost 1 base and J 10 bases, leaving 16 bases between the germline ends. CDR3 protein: CASSLSARVGGKLFF. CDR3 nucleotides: TGTGCCAGCAGTTTATCCGCCAGGGTCGGGGGAAAACTGTTTTTT.

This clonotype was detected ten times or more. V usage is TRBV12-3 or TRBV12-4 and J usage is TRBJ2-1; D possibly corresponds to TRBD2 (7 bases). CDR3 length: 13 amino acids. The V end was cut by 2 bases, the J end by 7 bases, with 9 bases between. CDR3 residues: CASSLRGGNEQFF. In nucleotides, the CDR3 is TGTGCCAGCAGTTTAAGGGGGGGGAATGAGCAGTTCTTC.

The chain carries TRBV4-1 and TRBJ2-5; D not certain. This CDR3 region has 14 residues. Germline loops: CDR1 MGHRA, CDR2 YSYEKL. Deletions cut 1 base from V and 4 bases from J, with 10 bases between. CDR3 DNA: TGCGCCAGCAGCCAAGGAGGCCGTCCAGAGACCCAGTACTTC. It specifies CASSQGGRPETQYF.

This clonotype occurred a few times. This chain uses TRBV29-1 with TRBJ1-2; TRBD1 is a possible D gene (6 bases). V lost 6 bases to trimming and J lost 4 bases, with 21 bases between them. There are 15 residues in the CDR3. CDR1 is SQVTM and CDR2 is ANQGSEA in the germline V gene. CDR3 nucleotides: TGCAGCGTCCCTAGTGGGGCAGGGGCGGGCTATGGCTACACCTTC. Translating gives CSVPSGAGAGYGYTF. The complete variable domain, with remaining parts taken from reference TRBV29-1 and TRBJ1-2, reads SAVISQKPSRDICQRGTSLTIQCQVDSQVTMMFWYRQQPGQSLTLIATANQGSEATYESGFVIDKFPISRPNLTFSTLTVSNMSPEDSSIYLCSVPSGAGAGYGYTFGSGTRLTVV.

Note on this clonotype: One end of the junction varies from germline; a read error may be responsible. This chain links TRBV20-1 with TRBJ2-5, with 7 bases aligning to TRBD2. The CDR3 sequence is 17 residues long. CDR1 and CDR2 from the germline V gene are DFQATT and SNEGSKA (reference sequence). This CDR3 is CSAPRRESGVRVDEQCF. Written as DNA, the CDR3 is TGCAGTGCCCCACGTCGAGAGAGCGGGGTAAGGGTCGACGAGCAGTGCTTC.

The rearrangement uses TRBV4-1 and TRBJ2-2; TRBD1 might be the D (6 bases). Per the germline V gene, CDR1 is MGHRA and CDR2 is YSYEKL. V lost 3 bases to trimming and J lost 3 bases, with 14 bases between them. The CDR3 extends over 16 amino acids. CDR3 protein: CASSHPGGSYTGELFF. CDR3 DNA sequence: TGCGCCAGCAGCCACCCTGGGGGCAGTTACACCGGGGAGCTGTTTTTT.

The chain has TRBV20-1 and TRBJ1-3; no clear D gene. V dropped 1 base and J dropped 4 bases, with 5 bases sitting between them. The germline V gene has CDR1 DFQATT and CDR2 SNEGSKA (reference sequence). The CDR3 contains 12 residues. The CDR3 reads CSARVQGNTIYF. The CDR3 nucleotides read TGCAGTGCTAGAGTACAGGGAAACACCATATATTTT.

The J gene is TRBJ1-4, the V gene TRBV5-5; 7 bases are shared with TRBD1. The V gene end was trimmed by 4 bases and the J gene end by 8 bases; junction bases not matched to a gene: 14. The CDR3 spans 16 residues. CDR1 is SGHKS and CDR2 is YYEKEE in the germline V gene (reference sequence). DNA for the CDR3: TGTGCCAGCAGCATTCCTGACAGGGACGGTGCAGAAAAACTGTTTTTT. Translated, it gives CASSIPDRDGAEKLFF.

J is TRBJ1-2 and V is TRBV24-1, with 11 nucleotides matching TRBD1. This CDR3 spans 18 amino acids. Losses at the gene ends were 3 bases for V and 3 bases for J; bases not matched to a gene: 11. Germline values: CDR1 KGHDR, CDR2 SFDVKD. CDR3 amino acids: CATSDLTGTGGRYYGYTF. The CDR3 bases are TGTGCCACCAGTGATCTCACCGGGACAGGGGGTCGGTACTATGGCTACACCTTC.

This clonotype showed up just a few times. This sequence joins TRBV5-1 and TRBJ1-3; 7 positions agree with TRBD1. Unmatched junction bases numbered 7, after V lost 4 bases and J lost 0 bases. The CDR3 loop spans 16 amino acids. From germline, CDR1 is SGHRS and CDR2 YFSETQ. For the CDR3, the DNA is TGCGCCAGCAGCGTCGGGACAGTGAGCTCTGGAAACACCATATATTTT. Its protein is CASSVGTVSSGNTIYF.

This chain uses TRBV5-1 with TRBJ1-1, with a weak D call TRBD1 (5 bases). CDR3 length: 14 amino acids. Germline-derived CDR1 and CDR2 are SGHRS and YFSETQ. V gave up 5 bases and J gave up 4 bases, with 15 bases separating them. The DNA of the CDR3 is TGCGCCAGCAGACAAAGGGGATCTGGCACTGAAGCTTTCTTT. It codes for CASRQRGSGTEAFF. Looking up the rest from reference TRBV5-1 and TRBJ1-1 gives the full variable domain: KAGVTQTPRYLIKTRGQQVTLSCSPISGHRSVSWYQQTPGQGLQFLFEYFSETQRNKGNFPGRFSGRQFSNSRSEMNVSTLELGDSALYLCASRQRGSGTEAFFGQGTRLTVV.

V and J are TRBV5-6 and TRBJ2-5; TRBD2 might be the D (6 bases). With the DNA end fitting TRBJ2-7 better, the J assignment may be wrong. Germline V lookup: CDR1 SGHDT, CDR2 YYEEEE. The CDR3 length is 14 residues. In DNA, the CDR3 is TGTGCCAGCAGCTTGGCGGGGGAAAGCTACGAGCAGTACTTC. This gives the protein CASSLAGESYEQYF.

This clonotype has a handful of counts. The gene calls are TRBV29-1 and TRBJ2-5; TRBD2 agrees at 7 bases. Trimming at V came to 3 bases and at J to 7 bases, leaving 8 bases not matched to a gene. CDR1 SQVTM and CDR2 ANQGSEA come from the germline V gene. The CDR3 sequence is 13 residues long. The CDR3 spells CSVDGGTGGTQYF. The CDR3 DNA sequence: TGCAGCGTTGATGGGGGTACGGGGGGGACCCAGTACTTC.

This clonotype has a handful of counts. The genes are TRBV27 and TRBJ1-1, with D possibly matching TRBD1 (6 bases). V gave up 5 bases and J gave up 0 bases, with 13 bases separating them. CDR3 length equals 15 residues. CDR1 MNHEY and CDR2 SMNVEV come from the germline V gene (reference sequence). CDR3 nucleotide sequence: TGTGCCAGCAGTCCCGGGACATTTTTGAACACTGAAGCTTTCTTT. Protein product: CASSPGTFLNTEAFF.

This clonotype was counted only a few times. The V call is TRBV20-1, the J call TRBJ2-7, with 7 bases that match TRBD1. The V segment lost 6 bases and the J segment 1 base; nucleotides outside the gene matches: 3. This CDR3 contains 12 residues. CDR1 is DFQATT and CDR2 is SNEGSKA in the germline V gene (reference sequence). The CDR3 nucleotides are TGCAGTGCCGCAGGGGGTTCCTACGAGCAGTACTTC. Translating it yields CSAAGGSYEQYF.

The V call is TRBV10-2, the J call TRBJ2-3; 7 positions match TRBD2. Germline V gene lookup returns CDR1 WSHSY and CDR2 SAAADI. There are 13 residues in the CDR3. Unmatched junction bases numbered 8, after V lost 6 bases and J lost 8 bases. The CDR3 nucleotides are TGCGCCAGCAGACTTGCGGGGGAGGGTACGCAGTATTTT. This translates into CASRLAGEGTQYF.